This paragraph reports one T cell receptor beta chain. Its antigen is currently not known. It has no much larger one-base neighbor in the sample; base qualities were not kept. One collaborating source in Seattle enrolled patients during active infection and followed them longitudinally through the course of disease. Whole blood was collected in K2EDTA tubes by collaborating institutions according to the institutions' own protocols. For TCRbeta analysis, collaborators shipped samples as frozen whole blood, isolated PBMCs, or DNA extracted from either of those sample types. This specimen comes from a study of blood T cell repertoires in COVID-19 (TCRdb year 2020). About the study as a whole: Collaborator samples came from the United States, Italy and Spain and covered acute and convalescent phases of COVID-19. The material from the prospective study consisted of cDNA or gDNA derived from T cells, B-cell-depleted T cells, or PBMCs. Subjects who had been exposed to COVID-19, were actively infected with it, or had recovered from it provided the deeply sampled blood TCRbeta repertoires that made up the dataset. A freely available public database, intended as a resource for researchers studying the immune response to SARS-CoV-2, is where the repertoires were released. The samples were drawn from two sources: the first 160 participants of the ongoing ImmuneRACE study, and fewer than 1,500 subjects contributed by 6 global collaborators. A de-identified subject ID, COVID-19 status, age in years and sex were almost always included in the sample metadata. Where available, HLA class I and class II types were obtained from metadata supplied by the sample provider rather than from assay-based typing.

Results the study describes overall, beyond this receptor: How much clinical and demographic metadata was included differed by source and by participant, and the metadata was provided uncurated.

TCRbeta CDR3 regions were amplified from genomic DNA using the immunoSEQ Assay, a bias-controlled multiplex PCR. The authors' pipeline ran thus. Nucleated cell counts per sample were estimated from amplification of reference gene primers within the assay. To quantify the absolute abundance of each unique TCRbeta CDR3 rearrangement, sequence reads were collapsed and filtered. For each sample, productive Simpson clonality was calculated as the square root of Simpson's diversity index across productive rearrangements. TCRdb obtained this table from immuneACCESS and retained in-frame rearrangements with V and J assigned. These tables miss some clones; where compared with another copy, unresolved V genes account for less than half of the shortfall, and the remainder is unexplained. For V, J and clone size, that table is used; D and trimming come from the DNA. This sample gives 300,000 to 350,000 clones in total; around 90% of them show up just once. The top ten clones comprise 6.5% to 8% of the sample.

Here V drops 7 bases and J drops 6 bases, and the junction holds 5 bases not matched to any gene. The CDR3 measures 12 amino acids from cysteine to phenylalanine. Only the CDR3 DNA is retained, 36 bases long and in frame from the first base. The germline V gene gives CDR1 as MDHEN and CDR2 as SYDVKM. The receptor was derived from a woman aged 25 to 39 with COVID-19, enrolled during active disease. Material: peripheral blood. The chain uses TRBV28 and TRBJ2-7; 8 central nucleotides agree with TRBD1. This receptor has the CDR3 CASNMDRVEQYF. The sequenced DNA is TGTGCCAGCAATATGGACAGGGTCGAGCAGTACTTC. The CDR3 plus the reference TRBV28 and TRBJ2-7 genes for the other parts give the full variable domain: DVKVTQSSRYLVKRTGEKVFLECVQDMDHENMFWYRQDPGLGLRLIYFSYDVKMKEKGDIPEGYSVSREKKERFSLILESASTNQTSMYLCASNMDRVEQYFGPGTRLTVT.